The 9 T cell receptor beta chains reported below all come from one sample, sequenced in a study of patients and donors after allogeneic stem cell transplantation. TCRdb called the RT-PCR reads again in MiXCR, with one record for every CDR3 protein. The table shows some 880,000 distinct CDR3 sequences, with around 17% occurring only once. The sample taken for sequencing was blood, either unsorted or a sorted T cell fraction (not recorded which). The receptors were sampled from a human donor who was either an allogeneic HSCT recipient or a stem cell or donor lymphocyte infusion donor (not recorded which). It is not recorded whose cells these are; they may come from a transplant donor.

V gene TRBV11-2 combines with J gene TRBJ2-5; the match to TRBD2 covers 7 bases. The CDR3 loop spans 13 amino acids. Trimming took 3 bases from V and 5 from J; bases not matched to a gene: 3. CDR1 is SGHAT and CDR2 is FQNNGV in the germline V gene. The CDR3 sequence is CASSLGLTETQYF. In DNA, the CDR3 is TGTGCCAGCAGCTTGGGACTAACGGAGACCCAGTACTTC.

The chain links TRBV7-6 to TRBJ2-1; 7 nucleotides agree with TRBD2. The V segment lost 2 bases and the J segment 6 bases; nucleotides outside the gene matches: 10. The CDR3 extends over 16 amino acids. The germline V gene encodes CDR1 SGHVS and CDR2 FNYEAQ. CDR3 DNA sequence: TGTGCCAGCAGCTTATTTAGCCTAGCGGAGGCCAATGAGCAGTTCTTC. Protein: CASSLFSLAEANEQFF.

This rearrangement joins TRBV20-1 to TRBJ2-1, with 8 positions matching TRBD2. Germline V gene data show CDR1 as DFQATT and CDR2 as SNEGSKA (reference sequence). The J segment lost 10 bases and the V segment lost 6 bases, leaving 14 bases of the junction unmatched. CDR3 length equals 14 residues. The CDR3, as DNA: TGCAGTGCCTCCCGTCGAGCGGGGGCGGGAGAGCAGTTCTTC. It codes for CSASRRAGAGEQFF.

This clonotype was recorded many times. The chain joins TRBV20-1 to TRBJ2-2, with a possible D match to TRBD1 (6 bases). V was shortened by 2 bases and J by 2 bases, with 21 bases between the two germline ends. Germline assignment: CDR1 DFQATT and CDR2 SNEGSKA (reference sequence). This CDR3 has 18 residues. The CDR3 here is CSARIWSSRDTNTGELFF. CDR3 bases: TGCAGTGCTAGAATTTGGTCCTCCCGGGACACCAACACCGGGGAGCTGTTTTTT.

V is TRBV12-3 or TRBV12-4 and J is TRBJ1-6; the D is unclear. V was clipped by 2 bases and J by 9 bases, with 14 bases between them. CDR3 length: 15 amino acids. CDR3 protein: CASSLFRVLGSPLHF. CDR3 in DNA: TGTGCCAGCAGTTTATTTCGGGTATTGGGTTCACCCCTCCACTTT.

This clonotype was recorded a few times. The chain links TRBV20-1 to TRBJ2-3; maybe TRBD2 (6 bases). V was clipped by 3 bases and J by 1 base, with 17 bases between them. The CDR3 consists of 16 residues. Germline CDR1 and CDR2: DFQATT and SNEGSKA (reference sequence). The CDR3: CSARAYRDLGTDTQYF. CDR3 nucleotides: TGCAGTGCTAGGGCTTACCGGGACTTGGGCACAGATACGCAGTATTTT.

The rearrangement joins TRBV5-1 to TRBJ2-7; TRBD2 agrees at 10 bases. Losses at the gene ends were 4 bases for V and 1 base for J; bases not matched to a gene: 8. Looked up from germline, CDR1 is SGHRS and CDR2 is YFSETQ. The CDR3 covers 16 residues. In DNA, the CDR3 is TGCGCCAGCAGCCCCACACGGACTAGCGGTTCCTACGAGCAGTACTTC. Residues: CASSPTRTSGSYEQYF.

The V and J genes are TRBV25-1 and TRBJ1-1, with D maybe TRBD1 (5 bases). Germline lookup yields CDR1 MGHDK and CDR2 SYGVNS. Trimming cost V 2 bases and J 0 bases, with 13 bases left between them. CDR3 length equals 16 residues. The CDR3 is CASSEDRLLMNTEAFF. CDR3 DNA: TGTGCCAGCAGTGAAGACAGATTACTTATGAACACTGAAGCTTTCTTT.

This clonotype was seen more than once but under ten times. V and J are TRBV20-1 and TRBJ2-5; 8 bases line up with TRBD2. The germline gives CDR1 DFQATT, CDR2 SNEGSKA (reference sequence). Germline trimming cut 0 bases from V and 3 bases from J; bases unmatched to any gene: 3. CDR3 length equals 14 residues. The CDR3 bases are TGCAGTGCTAGAGATCCGGGAGGGAAAGAGACCCAGTACTTC. This codes for CSARDPGGKETQYF.